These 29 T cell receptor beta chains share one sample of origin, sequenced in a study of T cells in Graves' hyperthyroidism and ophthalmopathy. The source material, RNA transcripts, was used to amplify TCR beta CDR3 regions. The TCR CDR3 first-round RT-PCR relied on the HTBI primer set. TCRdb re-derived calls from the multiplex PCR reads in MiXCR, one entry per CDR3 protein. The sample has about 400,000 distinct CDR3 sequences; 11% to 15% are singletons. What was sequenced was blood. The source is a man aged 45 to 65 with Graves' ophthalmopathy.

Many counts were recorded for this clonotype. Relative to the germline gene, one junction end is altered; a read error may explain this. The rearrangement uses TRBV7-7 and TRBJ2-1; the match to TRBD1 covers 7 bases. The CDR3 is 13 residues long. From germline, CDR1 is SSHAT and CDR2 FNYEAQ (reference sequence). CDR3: CASSSGQANEQFF. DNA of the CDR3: TGTGCTAGCAGCTCTGGACAGGCGAATGAGCAGTTCTTC.

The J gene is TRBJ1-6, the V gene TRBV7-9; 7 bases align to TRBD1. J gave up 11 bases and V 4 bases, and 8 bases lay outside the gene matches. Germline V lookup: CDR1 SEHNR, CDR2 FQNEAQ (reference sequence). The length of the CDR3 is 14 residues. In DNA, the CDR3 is TGTGCCAGCAGCTCCCAGACAGGGAGGACACCCCTCCACTTT. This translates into CASSSQTGRTPLHF.

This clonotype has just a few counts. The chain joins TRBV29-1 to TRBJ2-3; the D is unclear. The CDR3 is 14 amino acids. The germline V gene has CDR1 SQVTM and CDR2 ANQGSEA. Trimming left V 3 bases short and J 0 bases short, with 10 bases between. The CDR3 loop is CSVDTAASTDTQYF. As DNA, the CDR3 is TGCAGCGTTGATACAGCAGCTAGCACAGATACGCAGTATTTT.

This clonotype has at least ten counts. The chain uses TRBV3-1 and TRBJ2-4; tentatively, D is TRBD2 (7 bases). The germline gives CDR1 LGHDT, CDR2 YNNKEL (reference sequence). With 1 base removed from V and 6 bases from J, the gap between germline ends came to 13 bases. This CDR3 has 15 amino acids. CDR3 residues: CASSQGGGASNIQYF. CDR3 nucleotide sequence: TGTGCCAGCAGCCAAGGGGGGGGGGCTTCAAACATTCAGTACTTC.

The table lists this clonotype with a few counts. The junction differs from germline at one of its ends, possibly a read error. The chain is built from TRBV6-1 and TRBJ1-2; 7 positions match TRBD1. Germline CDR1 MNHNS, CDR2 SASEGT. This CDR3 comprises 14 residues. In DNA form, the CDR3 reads TGTGCCAGCAGACGAGACAGGGTTTCGGTTGGCCACACCTTC. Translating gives CASRRDRVSVGHTF.

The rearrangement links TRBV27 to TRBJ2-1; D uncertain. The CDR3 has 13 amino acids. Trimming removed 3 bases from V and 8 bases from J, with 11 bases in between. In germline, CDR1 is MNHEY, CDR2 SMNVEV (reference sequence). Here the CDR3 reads CASSFVAADEQFF. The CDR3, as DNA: TGTGCCAGCAGTTTTGTAGCTGCGGATGAGCAGTTCTTC.

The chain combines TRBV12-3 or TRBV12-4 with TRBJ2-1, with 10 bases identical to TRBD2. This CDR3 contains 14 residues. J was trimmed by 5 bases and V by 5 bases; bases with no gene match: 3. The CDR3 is CASSPSGSHNEQFF. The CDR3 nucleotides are TGTGCCAGCAGTCCTAGCGGGAGTCACAATGAGCAGTTCTTC.

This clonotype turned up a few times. The CDR3 loop is CSAERLAGQETQYF. In DNA form, the CDR3 reads TGCAGTGCAGAAAGACTAGCGGGACAGGAGACCCAGTACTTC. The chain uses TRBV20-1 and TRBJ2-5, with TRBD2 matching over 11 bases. The CDR3 contains 14 residues. Trimming cost V 6 bases and J 5 bases; bases outside gene matches: 8. CDR1 is DFQATT, CDR2 SNEGSKA, per germline (reference sequence).

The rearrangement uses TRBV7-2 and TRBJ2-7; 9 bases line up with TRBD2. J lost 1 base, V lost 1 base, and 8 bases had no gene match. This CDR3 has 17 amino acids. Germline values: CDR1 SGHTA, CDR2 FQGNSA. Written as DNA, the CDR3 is TGTGCCAGCAGCTTAGGGGGCGGGAGGGCCTTATCCTACGAGCAGTACTTC. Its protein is CASSLGGGRALSYEQYF.

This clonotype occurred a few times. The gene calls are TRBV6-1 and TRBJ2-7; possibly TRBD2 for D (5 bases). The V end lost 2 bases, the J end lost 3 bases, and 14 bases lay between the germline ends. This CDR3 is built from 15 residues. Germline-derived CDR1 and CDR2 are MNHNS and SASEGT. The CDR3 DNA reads TGTGCCAGCAGTGAACCGACTAACGGAGGCTACGAGCAGTACTTC. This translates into CASSEPTNGGYEQYF.

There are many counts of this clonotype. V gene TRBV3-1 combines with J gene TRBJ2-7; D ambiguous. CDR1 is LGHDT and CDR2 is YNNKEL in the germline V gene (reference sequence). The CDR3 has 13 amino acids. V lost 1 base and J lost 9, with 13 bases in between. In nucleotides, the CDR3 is TGTGCCAGCAGCCAAGTCGGCCGGTCTGTGCAGTACTTC. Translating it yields CASSQVGRSVQYF.

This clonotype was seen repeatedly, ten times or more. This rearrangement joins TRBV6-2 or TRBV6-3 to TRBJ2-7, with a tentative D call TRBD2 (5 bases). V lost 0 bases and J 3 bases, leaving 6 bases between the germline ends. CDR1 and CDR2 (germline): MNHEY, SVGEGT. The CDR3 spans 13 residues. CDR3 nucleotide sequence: TGTGCCAGCAGTTACTCCCGGGACTACGAGCAGTACTTC. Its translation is CASSYSRDYEQYF.

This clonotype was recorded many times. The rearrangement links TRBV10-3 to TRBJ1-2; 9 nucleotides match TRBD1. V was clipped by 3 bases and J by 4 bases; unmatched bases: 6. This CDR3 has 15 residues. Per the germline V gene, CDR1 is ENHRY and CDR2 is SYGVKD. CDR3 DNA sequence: TGTGCCATCAGTGAACGACAGGGGGTGGGCTATGGCTACACCTTC. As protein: CAISERQGVGYGYTF.

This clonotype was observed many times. The CDR3 sequence is CASSPTRNTEAFF. CDR3 nucleotides: TGTGCCAGCAGCCCCACAAGGAACACTGAAGCTTTCTTT. V and J are TRBV7-9 and TRBJ1-1, with D unclear. Germline V gene data show CDR1 as SEHNR and CDR2 as FQNEAQ (reference sequence). This CDR3 is 13 amino acids long. The germline V and J ends were trimmed by 5 bases and 1 base, with 8 bases remaining between them.

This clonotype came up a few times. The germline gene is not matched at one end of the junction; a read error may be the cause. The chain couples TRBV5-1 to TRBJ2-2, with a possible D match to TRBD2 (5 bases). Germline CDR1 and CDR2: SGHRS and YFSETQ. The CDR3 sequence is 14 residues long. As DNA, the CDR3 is TGCGCCAGCAGCATGGGCCCGAACACCGGGGAGCCGTTTTTT. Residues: CASSMGPNTGEPFF.

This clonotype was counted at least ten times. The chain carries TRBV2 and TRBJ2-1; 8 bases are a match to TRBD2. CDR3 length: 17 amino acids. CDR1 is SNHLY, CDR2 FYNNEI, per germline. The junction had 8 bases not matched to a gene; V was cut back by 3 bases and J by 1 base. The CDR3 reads CASSDAGASGSYNEQFF. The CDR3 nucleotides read TGTGCCAGCAGTGATGCCGGGGCTAGCGGGTCCTACAATGAGCAGTTCTTC.

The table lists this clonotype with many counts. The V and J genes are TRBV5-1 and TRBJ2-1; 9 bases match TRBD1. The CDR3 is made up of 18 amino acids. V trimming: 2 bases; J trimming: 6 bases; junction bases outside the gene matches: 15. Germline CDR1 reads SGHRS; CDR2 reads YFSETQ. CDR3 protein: CASSFQGYSGQGRNEQFF. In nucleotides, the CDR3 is TGCGCCAGCAGCTTCCAGGGGTATTCGGGACAGGGTCGCAATGAGCAGTTCTTC.

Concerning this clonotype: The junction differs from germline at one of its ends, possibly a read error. CDR3 sequence: CASSSRGKGERLFF. The DNA of the CDR3 is TGTGCCAGCAGTAGCAGGGGGAAGGGGGAAAGACTGTTTTTT. This chain connects TRBV6-2 or TRBV6-3 to TRBJ1-4; 7 bases fit TRBD1. CDR1 MNHEY and CDR2 SVGEGT come from the germline V gene. This CDR3 is 14 amino acids long.

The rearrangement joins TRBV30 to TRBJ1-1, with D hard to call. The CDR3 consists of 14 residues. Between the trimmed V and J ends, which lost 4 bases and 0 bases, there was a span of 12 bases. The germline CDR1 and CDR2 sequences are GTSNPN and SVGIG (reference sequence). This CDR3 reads CAWTVDGVNTEAFF. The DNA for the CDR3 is TGTGCCTGGACCGTAGACGGGGTGAACACTGAAGCTTTCTTT.

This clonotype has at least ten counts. The CDR3 loop is CSALEQGVNTEAFF. The CDR3 DNA sequence: TGCAGTGCGCTAGAACAGGGAGTGAACACTGAAGCTTTCTTT. V usage is TRBV20-1 and J usage is TRBJ1-1, with TRBD1 as a possible D gene (6 bases). Per the germline V gene, CDR1 is DFQATT and CDR2 is SNEGSKA (reference sequence). Trimming stripped 6 bases from V and 0 bases from J, with 14 bases between. This CDR3 has 14 residues.

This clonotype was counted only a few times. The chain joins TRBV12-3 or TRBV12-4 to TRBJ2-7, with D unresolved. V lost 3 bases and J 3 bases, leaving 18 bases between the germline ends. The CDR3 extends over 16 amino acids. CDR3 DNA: TGTGCCAGCAGTTTTGGCCTTCGTAGCCACGGCTACGAGCAGTACTTC. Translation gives CASSFGLRSHGYEQYF.

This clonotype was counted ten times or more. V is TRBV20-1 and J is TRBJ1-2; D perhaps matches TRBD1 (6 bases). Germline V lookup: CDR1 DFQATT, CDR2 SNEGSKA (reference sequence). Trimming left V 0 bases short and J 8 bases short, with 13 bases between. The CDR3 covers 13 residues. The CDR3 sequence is CSARDLTGGGYTF. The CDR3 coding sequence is TGCAGTGCTAGAGATCTGACAGGCGGCGGCTACACCTTC.

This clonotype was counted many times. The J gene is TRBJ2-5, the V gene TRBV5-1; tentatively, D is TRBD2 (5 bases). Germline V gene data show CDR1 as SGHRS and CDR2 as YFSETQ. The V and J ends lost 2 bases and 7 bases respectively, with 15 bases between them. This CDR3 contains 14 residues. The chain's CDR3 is CASSFVTDSGTQYF. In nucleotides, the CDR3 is TGCGCCAGCAGCTTCGTGACGGACTCGGGGACCCAGTACTTC.

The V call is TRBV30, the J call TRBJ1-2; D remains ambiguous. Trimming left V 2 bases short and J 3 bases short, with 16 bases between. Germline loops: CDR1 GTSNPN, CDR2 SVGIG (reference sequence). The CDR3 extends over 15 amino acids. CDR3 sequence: CAWSFPGRGDYGYTF. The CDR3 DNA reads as TGTGCCTGGAGTTTTCCCGGGCGTGGTGACTATGGCTACACCTTC.

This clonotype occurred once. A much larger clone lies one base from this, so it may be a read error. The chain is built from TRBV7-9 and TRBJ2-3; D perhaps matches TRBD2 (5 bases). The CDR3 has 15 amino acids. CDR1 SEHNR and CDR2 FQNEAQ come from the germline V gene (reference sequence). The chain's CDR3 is CASSLLRVSTDAQYF. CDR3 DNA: TGTGCCAGCAGCTTATTGAGGGTTAGCACAGATGCGCAGTATTTT.

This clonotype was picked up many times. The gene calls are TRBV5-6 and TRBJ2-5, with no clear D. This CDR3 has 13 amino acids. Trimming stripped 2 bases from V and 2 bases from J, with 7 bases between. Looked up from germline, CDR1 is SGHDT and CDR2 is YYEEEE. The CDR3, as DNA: TGTGCCAGCAGCTTCTGGTCTCAAGAGACCCAGTACTTC. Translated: CASSFWSQETQYF.

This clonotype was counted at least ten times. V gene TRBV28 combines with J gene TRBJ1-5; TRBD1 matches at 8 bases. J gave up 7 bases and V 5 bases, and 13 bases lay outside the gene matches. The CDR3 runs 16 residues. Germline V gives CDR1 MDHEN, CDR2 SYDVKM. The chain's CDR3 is CASSPQIGQGGQPQHF. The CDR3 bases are TGTGCCAGCAGTCCCCAAATCGGACAGGGTGGGCAGCCCCAGCATTTT.

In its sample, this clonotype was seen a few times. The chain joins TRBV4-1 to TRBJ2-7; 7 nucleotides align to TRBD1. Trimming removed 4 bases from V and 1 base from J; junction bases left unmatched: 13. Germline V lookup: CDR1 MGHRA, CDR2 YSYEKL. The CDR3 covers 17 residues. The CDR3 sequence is CASSRLLGDRASYEQYF. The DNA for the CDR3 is TGCGCCAGCAGCCGCCTTCTCGGTGACAGGGCGTCCTACGAGCAGTACTTC.

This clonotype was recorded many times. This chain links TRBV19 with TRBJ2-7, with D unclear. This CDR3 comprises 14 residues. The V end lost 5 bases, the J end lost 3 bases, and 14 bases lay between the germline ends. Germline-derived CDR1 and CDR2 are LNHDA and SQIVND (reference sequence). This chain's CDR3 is CASSPLQNRYEQYF. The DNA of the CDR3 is TGTGCCAGTAGTCCCCTCCAAAATCGCTACGAGCAGTACTTC.